This is a list of T cell receptor beta chains from one sample in a study of blood T cell repertoires in COVID-19. Method: immunoSEQ multiplex PCR; TCRdb's copy keeps in-frame clones and lacks some. There are tens of thousands of clones in the sample; about four fifths occur only once, and around a fifth lies in the top ten. The sequenced sample was peripheral blood. These receptors originate from a man between 65 and 85 years old with acute or convalescent COVID-19. CDR3s include the opening cysteine and the closing phenylalanine or tryptophan. A D gene is named only where the DNA matches it firmly. Clone size appears in some rows only: once, few, many, or a class for an expanded clone.

J,V,D,size,length,CDR3,DNA
TRBJ2-5,TRBV5-1,.,.,14,CASSFPGEKETQYF,TGCGCCAGCAGCTTCCCAGGGGAGAAAGAGACCCAGTACTTC
TRBJ2-7,TRBV28,.,.,11,CASSLSGEQYF,TGTGCCAGCAGTTTATCGGGAGAGCAGTACTTC
TRBJ2-3,TRBV7-9,TRBD2,.,17,CASSFRTSGASTDTQYF,TGTGCCAGCAGCTTTAGGACTAGCGGGGCCAGCACAGATACGCAGTATTTT
TRBJ2-7,TRBV5-1,TRBD1,.,16,CASSMSGQGMNYEQYF,TGCGCCAGCAGCATGAGCGGACAGGGGATGAACTACGAGCAGTACTTC
TRBJ2-7,TRBV28,.,.,20,CASSLVAAPGLGGQGGEQYF,TGTGCCAGCAGTTTAGTAGCTGCTCCGGGACTAGGGGGCCAGGGTGGTGAGCAGTACTTC
TRBJ1-5,TRBV19,.,.,16,CASQGSGAGVGQPQHF,TGTGCCAGTCAAGGTTCTGGAGCAGGGGTCGGGCAGCCCCAGCATTTT
TRBJ1-5,TRBV19,.,.,13,CASTTGYNQPQHF,TGTGCCAGCACTACAGGGTACAATCAGCCCCAGCATTTT
TRBJ1-5,TRBV5-8,.,.,14,CASSLGQGGQPQHF,TGTGCCAGCAGCTTGGGTCAGGGCGGTCAGCCCCAGCATTTT
TRBJ1-1,TRBV10-3,TRBD1,.,14,CAISKTGGDTEAFF,TGTGCCATCAGTAAAACAGGGGGGGACACTGAAGCTTTCTTT
TRBJ2-4,TRBV6-1,.,few,13,CASSEVGIYIQYF,TGTGCCAGCAGTGAAGTTGGCATATACATTCAGTACTTC
TRBJ2-5,TRBV7-2,TRBD1,.,14,CASSLEGQAETQYF,TGTGCCAGCAGCTTAGAGGGACAGGCCGAGACCCAGTACTTC
TRBJ2-7,TRBV5-1,TRBD1,few,13,CASSGGQVNEQYF,TGCGCCAGCAGCGGAGGACAGGTTAACGAGCAGTACTTC
TRBJ1-6,TRBV28,.,few,15,CASSSASTGSSPLHF,TGTGCCAGCAGTTCCGCATCGACAGGTTCTTCACCCCTCCACTTT
TRBJ2-1,TRBV3-1/TRBV3-2,.,.,12,CASSQNSNEQFF,TGTGCCAGCAGCCAAAACAGCAATGAGCAGTTCTTC
TRBJ2-2,TRBV2,TRBD2,.,15,CASSASGRAIGELFF,TGTGCCAGCAGCGCTAGCGGGAGGGCCATCGGGGAGCTGTTTTTT
TRBJ1-2,TRBV6-5,.,.,13,CASSSGVGYGYTF,TGTGCCAGCAGTTCAGGGGTAGGCTATGGCTACACCTTC
TRBJ1-1,TRBV7-2,TRBD1,.,15,CASSHSDRANTEAFF,TGTGCCAGCAGCCACAGCGACAGGGCGAACACTGAAGCTTTCTTT
TRBJ2-7,TRBV3-1/TRBV3-2,TRBD2,.,16,CASSQGGREGGYEQYF,TGTGCCAGCAGCCAAGGAGGCAGGGAGGGTGGCTACGAGCAGTACTTC
TRBJ2-7,TRBV10-3,TRBD1,.,13,CAIGQGTVYEQYF,TGTGCCATCGGACAGGGCACCGTATACGAGCAGTACTTC
TRBJ2-7,TRBV4-3,.,once,13,CASSQGQTYEQYF,TGCGCCAGCAGCCAAGGACAGACCTACGAGCAGTACTTC
TRBJ2-3,TRBV5-1,TRBD2,.,19,CASSPRLAGGESGTDTQYF,TGCGCCAGCAGCCCGCGACTAGCGGGAGGGGAGAGTGGTACAGATACGCAGTATTTT
TRBJ2-6,TRBV7-9,.,.,15,CASSSTVAGANVLTF,TGTGCCAGCAGCTCAACGGTTGCTGGGGCCAACGTCCTGACTTTC
TRBJ2-7,TRBV19,TRBD2,.,16,CASSPLAGGPSYEQYF,TGTGCCAGTAGTCCCCTAGCGGGAGGCCCCTCCTACGAGCAGTACTTC
TRBJ1-1,TRBV6-2/TRBV6-3,TRBD1,.,14,CASSPYRGNTEAFF,TGTGCCAGCAGTCCCTACAGGGGGAACACTGAAGCTTTCTTT
TRBJ2-7,TRBV12-3/TRBV12-4,.,many,13,CASSLPRGYEQYF,TGTGCCAGCAGTCTGCCTCGGGGCTACGAGCAGTACTTC
TRBJ2-3,TRBV5-1,.,.,14,CASSLDRGTDTQYF,TGCGCCAGCAGCTTGGATCGGGGGACAGATACGCAGTATTTT
TRBJ2-2,TRBV10-3,.,.,13,CAISDWRPGELFF,TGTGCCATCAGTGATTGGAGGCCCGGGGAGCTGTTTTTT
TRBJ2-4,TRBV21-1,.,.,16,CASSAHRGPRESIQYF,TGTGCCAGCAGCGCCCACAGGGGCCCTCGGGAAAGCATTCAGTACTTC
TRBJ2-1,TRBV5-1,.,.,15,CASRIMGSSYNEQFF,TGCGCCAGCAGAATTATGGGGAGCTCCTACAATGAGCAGTTCTTC
TRBJ2-1,TRBV7-9,TRBD2,.,15,CASSPSGRALGEQFF,TGTGCCAGCAGCCCGAGCGGGAGGGCCCTCGGGGAGCAGTTCTTC
TRBJ1-3,TRBV5-4,TRBD1,.,16,CASSSPRDRDGNTIYF,TGTGCCAGCAGCTCTCCCCGGGACAGGGATGGAAACACCATATATTTT
TRBJ2-3,TRBV7-7,TRBD2,.,15,CASSPYSGRTDTQYF,TGTGCTAGCAGCCCGTATAGCGGGAGAACAGATACGCAGTATTTT
TRBJ2-1,TRBV6-1,.,.,13,CASSEVSLAEQFF,TGTGCCAGCAGTGAAGTTAGTCTAGCTGAGCAGTTCTTC
TRBJ2-5,TRBV5-1,TRBD1,.,14,CASSLAGGDQTQYF,TGCGCCAGCAGCTTGGCAGGGGGCGATCAGACCCAGTACTTC
TRBJ2-1,TRBV1,.,.,16,CTSSQCLAGSYNEQFF,TGCACCAGCAGCCAATGCTTAGCGGGGTCCTACAATGAGCAGTTCTTC
TRBJ1-3,TRBV21-1,.,once,15,CASSKGAGSGNTIYF,TGTGCCAGCAGCAAAGGGGCAGGATCTGGAAACACCATATATTTT
TRBJ2-7,TRBV18,TRBD2,.,15,CASSTTSGSAYEQYF,TGTGCCAGCTCGACTACTAGCGGGAGCGCGTACGAGCAGTACTTC
TRBJ2-1,TRBV19,.,.,13,CASSPVFYNEQFF,TGTGCCAGTAGCCCCGTATTTTACAATGAGCAGTTCTTC
TRBJ2-5,TRBV25-1,.,.,14,CASSKGGPQETQYF,TGTGCCAGCTCTAAAGGGGGTCCTCAAGAGACCCAGTACTTC
TRBJ2-5,TRBV10-3,.,.,13,CAISLDNQETQYF,TGTGCCATCAGTTTGGACAACCAAGAGACCCAGTACTTC
TRBJ2-7,TRBV29-1,TRBD1,.,12,CSARQGAGEQYF,TGCAGCGCTCGACAGGGGGCTGGGGAGCAGTACTTC
TRBJ1-4,TRBV6-6,.,.,14,CACWVRPEGEKLFF,TGTGCCTGCTGGGTGCGGCCCGAGGGTGAAAAACTGTTTTTT
TRBJ2-3,TRBV3-1/TRBV3-2,.,.,16,CASSQGDFRFTDTQYF,TGTGCCAGCAGCCAAGGAGACTTTCGGTTCACAGATACGCAGTATTTT
TRBJ2-7,TRBV18,.,.,16,CASSPLQGQVTYEQYF,TGTGCCAGCTCACCACTTCAGGGGCAGGTTACCTACGAGCAGTACTTC
TRBJ1-5,TRBV2,.,many,15,CASSSGMSADQPQHF,TGTGCCAGCAGTTCCGGGATGTCCGCAGATCAGCCCCAGCATTTT
TRBJ2-7,TRBV11-3,TRBD1,.,14,CASSRDRASHEQYF,TGTGCCAGCAGCCGGGACAGGGCGTCCCACGAGCAGTACTTC
TRBJ2-3,TRBV7-9,.,.,15,CASSLPRGPTDTQYF,TGTGCCAGCAGCTTGCCGCGGGGCCCCACAGATACGCAGTATTTT
TRBJ2-2,TRBV29-1,.,.,18,CRITCALALAENTGELFF,TGCAGAATTACCTGCGCACTAGCCCTGGCTGAGAACACCGGGGAGCTGTTTTTT
TRBJ2-7,TRBV19,TRBD1,.,15,CASSPGGTGGYEQYF,TGTGCCAGTAGCCCAGGCGGGACAGGGGGCTACGAGCAGTACTTC
TRBJ2-2,TRBV24-1,.,.,17,CATSDLTVSGGTGELFF,TGTGCCACCAGTGATTTGACAGTCTCTGGAGGGACCGGGGAGCTGTTTTTT
TRBJ2-1,TRBV2,.,.,14,CASSLSGHNSEQFF,TGTGCCAGCAGTCTTAGCGGTCACAACTCTGAGCAGTTCTTC
TRBJ1-1,TRBV28,TRBD1,.,13,CATRTGLNTEAFF,TGTGCCACCAGGACAGGGTTGAACACTGAAGCTTTCTTT
TRBJ1-1,TRBV11-2,TRBD1,.,11,CASSSGGWAFF,TGTGCCAGCAGCTCAGGGGGGTGGGCTTTCTTT
TRBJ2-1,TRBV27,TRBD2,.,15,CASSLTGLAKNEQFF,TGTGCCAGCAGCCTGACGGGACTAGCCAAGAATGAGCAGTTCTTC